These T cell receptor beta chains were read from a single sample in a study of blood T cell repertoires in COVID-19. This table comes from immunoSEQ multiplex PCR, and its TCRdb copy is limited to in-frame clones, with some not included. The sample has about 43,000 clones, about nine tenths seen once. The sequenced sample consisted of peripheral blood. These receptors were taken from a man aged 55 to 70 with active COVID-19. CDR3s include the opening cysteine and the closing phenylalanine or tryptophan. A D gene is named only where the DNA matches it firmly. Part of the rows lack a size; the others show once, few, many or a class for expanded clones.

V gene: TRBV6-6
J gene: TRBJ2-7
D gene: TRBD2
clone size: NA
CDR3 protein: CASSPGIAGSGYEQYF
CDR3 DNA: TGTGCCAGCAGTCCCGGTATAGCGGGGTCCGGGTACGAGCAGTACTTC

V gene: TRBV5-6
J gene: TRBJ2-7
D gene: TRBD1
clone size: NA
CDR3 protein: CASSRRDRGPYEQYF
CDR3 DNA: TGTGCCAGCAGCCGCCGGGACAGGGGGCCCTACGAGCAGTACTTC

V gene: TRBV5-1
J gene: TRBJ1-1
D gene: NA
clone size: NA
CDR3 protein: CASSLVRRTEAFF
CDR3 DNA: TGCGCCAGCAGCTTGGTCAGGCGAACTGAAGCTTTCTTT

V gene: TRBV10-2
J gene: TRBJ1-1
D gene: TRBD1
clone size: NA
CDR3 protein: CASSESFEGAGMNTEAFF
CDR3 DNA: TGCGCCAGCAGTGAGTCTTTTGAGGGGGCGGGAATGAACACTGAAGCTTTCTTT

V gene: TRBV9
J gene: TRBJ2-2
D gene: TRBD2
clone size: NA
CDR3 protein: CASSGEGTSGSSGELFF
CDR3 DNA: TGTGCCAGCAGCGGGGAGGGGACTAGCGGATCGTCAGGGGAGCTGTTTTTT

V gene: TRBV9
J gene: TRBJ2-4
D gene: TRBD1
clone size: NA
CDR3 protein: CASSVGGGDLNIQYF
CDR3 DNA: TGTGCCAGCAGCGTAGGAGGGGGCGATTTAAACATTCAGTACTTC

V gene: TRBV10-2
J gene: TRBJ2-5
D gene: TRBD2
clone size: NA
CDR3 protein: CASTGAGGPQETQYF
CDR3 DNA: TGCGCCAGCACGGGAGCGGGAGGGCCCCAAGAGACCCAGTACTTC

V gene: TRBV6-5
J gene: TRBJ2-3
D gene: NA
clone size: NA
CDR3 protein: CASTEGATDTQYF
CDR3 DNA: TGTGCCAGCACGGAGGGGGCCACAGATACGCAGTATTTT

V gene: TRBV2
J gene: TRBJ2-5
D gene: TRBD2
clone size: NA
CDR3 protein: CASTPTTLAGETQYF
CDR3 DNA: TGTGCCAGCACCCCGACCACCCTAGCGGGAGAGACCCAGTACTTC

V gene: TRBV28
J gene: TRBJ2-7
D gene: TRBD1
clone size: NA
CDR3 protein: CASSWTGSSYEQYF
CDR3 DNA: TGTGCCAGCAGCTGGACAGGGAGCTCCTACGAGCAGTACTTC

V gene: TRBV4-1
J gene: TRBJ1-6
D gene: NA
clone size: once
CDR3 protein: CASSPRTNSPLHF
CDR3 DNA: TGCGCCAGCAGCCCCCGGACAAATTCACCCCTCCACTTT

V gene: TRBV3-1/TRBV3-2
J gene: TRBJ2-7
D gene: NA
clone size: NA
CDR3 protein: CASSHQGDKQYF
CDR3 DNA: TGTGCCAGCAGCCATCAAGGGGATAAGCAGTACTTC

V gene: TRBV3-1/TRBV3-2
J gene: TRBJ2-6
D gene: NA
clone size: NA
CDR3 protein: CASSQYSISGANVLTF
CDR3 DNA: TGTGCCAGCAGCCAATACTCAATCTCTGGGGCCAACGTCCTGACTTTC

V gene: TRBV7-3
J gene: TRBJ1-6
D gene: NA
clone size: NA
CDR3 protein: CASSLSSESHSPLHF
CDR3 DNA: TGTGCCAGCAGCTTAAGTTCGGAGAGCCATTCACCCCTCCACTTT

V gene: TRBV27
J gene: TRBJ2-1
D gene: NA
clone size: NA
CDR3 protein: CASSIGGMVGQFF
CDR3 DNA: TGTGCCAGCAGTATCGGGGGTATGGTAGGGCAGTTCTTC

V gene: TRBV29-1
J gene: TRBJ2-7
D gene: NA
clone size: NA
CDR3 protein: CSVEGGGSYSYEQYF
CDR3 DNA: TGCAGCGTTGAGGGGGGCGGGAGTTACTCCTACGAGCAGTACTTC

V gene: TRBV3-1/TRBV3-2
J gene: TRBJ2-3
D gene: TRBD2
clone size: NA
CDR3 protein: CASSPGLAGVRNTQYF
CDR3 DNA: TGTGCCAGCAGCCCGGGACTAGCGGGAGTGAGGAATACGCAGTATTTT

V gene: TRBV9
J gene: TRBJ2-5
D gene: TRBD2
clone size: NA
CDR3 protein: CASSVAGGLQETQYF
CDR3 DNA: TGTGCCAGCAGCGTAGCGGGAGGGCTGCAAGAGACCCAGTACTTC

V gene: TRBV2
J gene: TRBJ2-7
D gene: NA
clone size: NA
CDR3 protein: CASSETPQGIYEQYF
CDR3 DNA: TGTGCCAGCAGTGAAACCCCACAGGGTATCTACGAGCAGTACTTC

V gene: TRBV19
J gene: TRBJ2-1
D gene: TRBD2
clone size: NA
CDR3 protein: CASSIIAGGRYNEQFF
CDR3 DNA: TGTGCCAGTAGTATCATAGCGGGAGGGAGGTACAATGAGCAGTTCTTC

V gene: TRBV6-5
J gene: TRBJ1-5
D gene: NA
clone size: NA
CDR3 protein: CASSFNFFSGNQPQHF
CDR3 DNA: TGTGCCAGCAGTTTTAATTTTTTCTCAGGGAATCAGCCCCAGCATTTT

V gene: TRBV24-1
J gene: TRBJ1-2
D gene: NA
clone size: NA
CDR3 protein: CATSGLQGQYGYTF
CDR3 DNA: TGTGCCACCAGTGGTTTACAGGGTCAGTATGGCTACACCTTC